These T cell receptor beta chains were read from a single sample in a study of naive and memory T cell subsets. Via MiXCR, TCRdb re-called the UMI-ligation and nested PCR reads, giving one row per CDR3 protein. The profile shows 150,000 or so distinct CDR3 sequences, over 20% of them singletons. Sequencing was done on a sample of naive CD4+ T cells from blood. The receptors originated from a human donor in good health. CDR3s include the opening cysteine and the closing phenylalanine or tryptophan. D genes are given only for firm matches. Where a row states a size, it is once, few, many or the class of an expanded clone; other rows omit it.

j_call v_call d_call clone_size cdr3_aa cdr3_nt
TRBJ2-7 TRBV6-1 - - CASSEAGYEQYF TGTGCCAGCAGTGAAGCGGGCTACGAGCAGTACTTC
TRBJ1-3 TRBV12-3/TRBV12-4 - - CASRARSGNTIYF TGTGCCAGCCGGGCCCGCTCTGGAAACACCATATATTTT
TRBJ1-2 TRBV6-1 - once CASDRPSSDYGYTF TGTGCCAGTGACAGGCCCTCTTCCGATTATGGCTACACCTTC
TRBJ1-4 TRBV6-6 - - CASSSTGRGEKLFF TGTGCCAGCAGTTCGACAGGTCGGGGTGAAAAACTGTTTTTT
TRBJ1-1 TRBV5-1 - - CASSLNTLNTEAFF TGCGCCAGCAGCTTGAACACATTGAACACTGAAGCTTTCTTT
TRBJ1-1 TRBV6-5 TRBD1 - CASSYRDRGAEAFF TGTGCCAGCAGTTACCGGGACAGGGGGGCTGAAGCTTTCTTT
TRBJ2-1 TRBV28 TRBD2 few CASSFARGRLAGVNEQFF TGTGCCAGCAGTTTCGCAAGAGGGCGGCTAGCGGGAGTCAATGAGCAGTTCTTC
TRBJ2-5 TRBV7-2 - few CASRTYVEETQYF TGTGCCAGTCGAACATACGTGGAAGAGACCCAGTACTTC
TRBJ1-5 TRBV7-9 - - CASSSGPLRRNQPQHF TGTGCCAGCAGCTCCGGACCCCTCCGGCGCAATCAGCCCCAGCATTTT
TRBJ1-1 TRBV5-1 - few CASSLEGPTEAFF TGCGCCAGCAGCTTAGAGGGACCCACTGAAGCTTTCTTT
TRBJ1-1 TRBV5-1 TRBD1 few CASRMDRGTEAFF TGCGCCAGCAGAATGGACAGGGGCACTGAAGCTTTCTTT
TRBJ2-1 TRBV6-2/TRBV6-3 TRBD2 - CASTNTSGGPWGRYNEQFF TGTGCCAGCACCAATACTAGCGGGGGCCCTTGGGGACGGTACAATGAGCAGTTCTTC
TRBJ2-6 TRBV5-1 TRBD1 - CASRPGGSGANVLTF TGCGCCAGCAGGCCAGGGGGCTCAGGGGCCAACGTCCTGACTTTC
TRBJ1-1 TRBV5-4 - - CASSFVSGKNTEAFF TGTGCCAGCAGCTTCGTCTCAGGGAAGAACACTGAAGCTTTCTTT